The source of this T cell receptor (beta chain) is a study of shared clonotypes between healthy human individuals. The wider study: Three CD4 naive, three CD4 memory, two CD8 naive and one CD8 memory plate were used per donor.

TCRdb's table, derived via immunoSEQ multiplex PCR, lists solely in-frame clones and lacks some. The sample shows around 2.5 million clones, 80% to 95% of them seen only once. This clone was seen once. Its antigen is still unknown. Study-wide points: Sequencing of the sorted subsets was shown by rarefaction to be incomplete despite large depth.

The germline gives CDR1 SGHRS, CDR2 YFSETQ. CDR3 size: 17 residues. The V end lost 0 bases, the J end lost 0 bases, and 13 bases lay between the germline ends. The rearrangement joins TRBV5-1 to TRBJ2-1; D is unclear. The receptor's source is a man younger than 35 in good health. Some clones in this sample may be carry-over from other donors' samples. The source material was naive CD4+ T cells from PBMCs. The subset is: CD45RA+ positively selected. CDR3 sequence: CASSLGLRASSYNEQFF. The DNA of the CDR3 is TGCGCCAGCAGCTTGGGGCTCCGGGCAAGCTCCTACAATGAGCAGTTCTTC.